The rows below give T cell receptor beta chains drawn from one sample of a study of shared clonotypes between healthy human individuals. Here immunoSEQ multiplex PCR was the method, and the copy in TCRdb shows in-frame clones only, minus some. Among roughly 2,000,000 clones listed, 90% to 95% were seen once. The sequenced material came from naive CD8+ T cells from PBMCs. These receptors were obtained from a man aged 18 to 30 in good health. Some clones in this sample may be carry-over from other donors' samples. Both conserved end residues are part of each CDR3. A D gene is named only where the DNA matches it firmly. Clone size is not always given. Where it is, it says once, few, many or a class for expanded clones.

d_gene | j_gene | v_gene | abundance | CDR3aa | CDR3nt
TRBD2 | TRBJ2-3 | TRBV30 | - | CAWSVRLAGQTDTQYF | TGTGCCTGGAGTGTTCGACTAGCGGGTCAGACAGATACGCAGTATTTT
TRBD2 | TRBJ2-3 | TRBV9 | - | CASSDTTSGRGRDTQYF | TGTGCCAGCAGCGATACTACTAGCGGGAGAGGTAGAGATACGCAGTATTTT
- | TRBJ1-2 | TRBV5-4 | - | CASRTDSLINYGYTF | TGTGCCAGCAGAACGGACAGTCTAATTAACTATGGCTACACCTTC
TRBD1 | TRBJ2-1 | TRBV18 | - | CASSTRQGSYNEQFF | TGTGCCAGCTCAACGAGACAGGGGTCCTACAATGAGCAGTTCTTC
- | TRBJ2-7 | TRBV28 | - | CASSPPLGFSYEQYF | TGTGCCAGCAGTCCCCCCCTGGGGTTCTCCTACGAGCAGTACTTC
- | TRBJ2-3 | TRBV4-1 | - | CASSQVGKDTQYF | TGCGCCAGCAGCCAAGTTGGGAAAGATACGCAGTATTTT
TRBD1 | TRBJ2-7 | TRBV27 | - | CASSLYGTGLLYEQYF | TGTGCCAGCAGTTTATATGGGACAGGGCTTCTCTACGAGCAGTACTTC
- | TRBJ1-1 | TRBV28 | few | CASSLLSLNRSNTEAFF | TGTGCCAGCAGTTTATTGAGTCTGAACAGATCAAACACTGAAGCTTTCTTT
TRBD2 | TRBJ2-7 | TRBV11-2 | - | CASSLVMGRTSAPYEQYF | TGTGCCAGCAGCTTAGTCATGGGTCGGACTAGCGCTCCCTACGAGCAGTACTTC
TRBD2 | TRBJ2-5 | TRBV19 | - | CASSNLAVQETQYF | TGTGCCAGTAGTAACCTAGCGGTTCAAGAGACCCAGTACTTC
- | TRBJ1-1 | TRBV27 | few | CASTHTGSYTEAFF | TGTGCCAGCACGCACACAGGGAGCTACACTGAAGCTTTCTTT
TRBD1 | TRBJ1-2 | TRBV30 | - | CAWQGGTDYGYTF | TGTGCCTGGCAGGGCGGGACAGATTATGGCTACACCTTC
- | TRBJ2-5 | TRBV7-9 | - | CASSRRGGWETQYF | TGTGCCAGCAGCAGGCGGGGTGGTTGGGAGACCCAGTACTTC
TRBD1 | TRBJ2-3 | TRBV29-1 | - | CSVLLGQGGADTQYF | TGCAGCGTTCTTCTCGGACAGGGGGGAGCAGATACGCAGTATTTT
- | TRBJ2-2 | TRBV7-9 | - | CASVPTGELFF | TGTGCCAGTGTCCCCACCGGGGAGCTGTTTTTT
- | TRBJ1-2 | TRBV28 | - | CASSLMAGYGYTF | TGTGCCAGCAGTTTAATGGCGGGGTATGGCTACACCTTC
- | TRBJ2-2 | TRBV5-4 | - | CASSPGSPGELFF | TGTGCCAGCAGCCCCGGGAGTCCCGGGGAGCTGTTTTTT
TRBD1 | TRBJ1-2 | TRBV27 | - | CASSQDRGPGYTF | TGTGCCAGCAGTCAGGACAGGGGGCCTGGCTACACCTTC
- | TRBJ2-7 | TRBV27 | - | CASGIVPGGHEQYF | TGTGCCAGCGGAATTGTCCCCGGTGGCCACGAGCAGTACTTC
- | TRBJ2-7 | TRBV7-2 | - | CALARLSSYEQYF | TGTGCCCTCGCCCGGTTGAGCTCCTACGAGCAGTACTTC
- | TRBJ2-3 | TRBV11-1 | - | CASSPSGRTLTDTQYF | TGTGCCAGCAGCCCATCGGGACGGACCCTCACAGATACGCAGTATTTT
- | TRBJ2-3 | TRBV5-1 | once | CASSLDSTDTQYF | TGCGCCAGCAGCTTGGACAGCACAGATACGCAGTATTTT
TRBD2 | TRBJ2-1 | TRBV19 | - | CASRSWEGGRNEQFF | TGTGCCAGTAGGTCTTGGGAGGGAGGCCGCAATGAGCAGTTCTTC
- | TRBJ2-1 | TRBV7-6 | - | CASSLPLAVYNEQFF | TGTGCCAGCAGCTTGCCCTTAGCAGTATACAATGAGCAGTTCTTC
- | TRBJ1-2 | TRBV9 | - | CASSVARGRTTEYGYTF | TGTGCCAGCAGCGTAGCTCGGGGACGGACTACTGAATATGGCTACACCTTC
- | TRBJ1-1 | TRBV25-1 | - | CASSDKSGKGTEAFF | TGTGCCAGCAGCGATAAGTCGGGGAAGGGCACTGAAGCTTTCTTT
- | TRBJ2-3 | TRBV7-9 | - | CASSYPYLTGTPDTQYF | TGTGCCAGCAGCTACCCCTACCTCACCGGGACCCCAGATACGCAGTATTTT
- | TRBJ2-7 | TRBV11-2 | - | CASSARGTESSYEQYF | TGTGCCAGCAGCGCCCGCGGGACGGAGAGCTCCTACGAGCAGTACTTC
TRBD2 | TRBJ2-1 | TRBV5-1 | - | CASSLYTQRGGNEQFF | TGCGCCAGCAGCTTGTACACACAGCGGGGCGGGAATGAGCAGTTCTTC
TRBD2 | TRBJ2-7 | TRBV4-1 | - | CASSKGPAGGSDEQYF | TGCGCCAGCAGCAAAGGCCCAGCGGGAGGTTCCGACGAGCAGTACTTC
- | TRBJ2-1 | TRBV27 | - | CASSLTLKNEQFF | TGTGCCAGCAGTTTAACCCTAAAGAATGAGCAGTTCTTC
- | TRBJ2-7 | TRBV7-9 | - | CAISIWGLGTYEQYF | TGTGCCATCTCAATTTGGGGGCTGGGAACCTACGAGCAGTACTTC
- | TRBJ2-7 | TRBV27 | - | CASSTFIAGEQYF | TGTGCCAGCAGTACCTTTATCGCCGGCGAGCAGTACTTC
- | TRBJ1-2 | TRBV7-9 | once | CASSLGQGRLTFYNYGYTF | TGTGCCAGCAGCTTAGGCCAGGGCAGGCTGACTTTCTACAACTATGGCTACACCTTC
- | TRBJ2-2 | TRBV28 | - | CASSLETGSNTGELFF | TGTGCCAGCAGTTTAGAAACCGGGAGTAACACCGGGGAGCTGTTTTTT
TRBD2 | TRBJ2-1 | TRBV6-1 | - | CASSGARGLAGGYGGEQFF | TGTGCCAGCAGTGGTGCCAGGGGACTAGCGGGAGGATATGGAGGTGAGCAGTTCTTC
- | TRBJ2-1 | TRBV7-9 | - | CASSLGFSPYNEQFF | TGTGCCAGCAGCTTAGGGTTTAGCCCCTACAATGAGCAGTTCTTC
TRBD1 | TRBJ2-7 | TRBV30 | - | CAWRGTGGEAEQYF | TGTGCCTGGAGAGGGACAGGGGGCGAAGCCGAGCAGTACTTC
- | TRBJ1-5 | TRBV27 | - | CASSSGTWGNQPQHF | TGTGCCAGCAGCTCCGGGACCTGGGGCAATCAGCCCCAGCATTTT
- | TRBJ2-7 | TRBV5-6 | once | CASSRGEGYEQYF | TGTGCCAGCAGCCGGGGAGAAGGTTACGAGCAGTACTTC
- | TRBJ2-4 | TRBV7-9 | - | CASSPNGGPRSKNIQYF | TGTGCCAGCAGCCCTAATGGCGGGCCCCGGAGCAAAAACATTCAGTACTTC
- | TRBJ1-3 | TRBV9 | - | CASSVDAGSGNTIYF | TGTGCCAGCAGCGTAGACGCAGGGTCCGGAAACACCATATATTTT
- | TRBJ2-3 | TRBV10-3 | once | CAISEIDGRDYTQYF | TGTGCCATCAGTGAGATAGATGGCAGGGACTATACGCAGTATTTT
TRBD1 | TRBJ2-3 | TRBV6-6 | - | CAGWDRGTDTQYF | TGTGCCGGCTGGGACAGGGGCACAGATACGCAGTATTTT
- | TRBJ1-1 | TRBV27 | - | CASSLLGPNTEAFF | TGTGCCAGCAGTTTATTAGGACCGAACACTGAAGCTTTCTTT
- | TRBJ1-2 | TRBV28 | - | CASSFNLGVYGYTF | TGTGCCAGCAGTTTTAACTTGGGTGTGTATGGCTACACCTTC
- | TRBJ2-2 | TRBV27 | - | CASSDQGAGWTGELFF | TGTGCCAGCAGTGACCAGGGCGCGGGTTGGACCGGGGAGCTGTTTTTT
TRBD2 | TRBJ2-7 | TRBV4-2 | - | CASSQEDPLAETYEQYF | TGTGCCAGCAGCCAAGAGGATCCCCTAGCGGAAACCTACGAGCAGTACTTC
TRBD2 | TRBJ2-1 | TRBV5-1 | - | CASSLAGLAGLDEQFF | TGCGCCAGCAGCTTGGCGGGACTAGCGGGATTGGATGAGCAGTTCTTC
TRBD2 | TRBJ2-6 | TRBV15 | - | CATSAPRGGSSGANVLTF | TGTGCCACCAGCGCCCCCCGGGGCGGGAGCTCTGGGGCCAACGTCCTGACTTTC
- | TRBJ2-7 | TRBV7-6 | once | CASEGDTYEQYF | TGTGCCAGTGAAGGGGATACCTACGAGCAGTACTTC